This T cell receptor beta chain was retrieved from a study of blood T cell repertoires in COVID-19. As originally analysed: Scientists estimated how many nucleated cells there were by amplifying reference gene primers. Generated by immunoSEQ multiplex PCR, the TCRdb table keeps only in-frame clones and is missing some. V, J and clone size are taken as reported in that table, and D and trimming were inferred from the DNA itself. The sample lists about 250,000 clones; 82% were seen once. CDR1 is SNHLY and CDR2 is FYNNEI in the germline V gene. V was cut by 4 bases and J by 3 bases, with 7 bases left in between. The CDR3 loop spans 12 amino acids.

The sample was peripheral blood. This TCR was sampled from an elderly woman with active or convalescent COVID-19. This sequence joins TRBV2 and TRBJ2-7; D remains unclear. The CDR3 coding sequence is TGTGCCAGCAGTGTATTAGTCTACGAGCAGTACTTC. Translated: CASSVLVYEQYF.